This is a list of T cell receptor beta chains from one sample in a study of regulatory T cells in long-lasting Graves disease. Each CDR3 protein gets one entry after TCRdb re-called the multiplex PCR reads with MiXCR. The data contain roughly 420,000 distinct CDR3 sequences, roughly a sixth of them singletons. The source material was peripheral blood mononuclear cells (PBMCs), sampled at new diagnosis, from a patient treated with antithyroid drugs. These receptor sequences come from a female donor with Graves disease. Each CDR3 is given without its conserved first and last residue.

j_call v_call cdr3_aa
TRBJ2-3 TRBV5-1 ASSNSGTDTQY
TRBJ1-2 TRBV7-2 ASSLDVLDYGTGHPPNYGYT
TRBJ1-2 TRBV6-1 ASTPDGNYGYT
TRBJ2-7 TRBV12-3/TRBV12-4 ASSLLTRERNEQY
TRBJ2-1 TRBV20-1 SAAILGSYNEQF
TRBJ1-3 TRBV20-1 SARDRVAGNTIY
TRBJ2-7 TRBV28 ASSLSNDILTGTGSPYEQY
TRBJ2-5 TRBV20-1 SAPGWAGLQETQY
TRBJ2-7 TRBV7-9 ASSPRNYRGPYEQY
TRBJ1-5 TRBV7-2 ASSLVQGANQPQH
TRBJ2-1 TRBV11-1 ASSFGGSTYNEQF
TRBJ1-4 TRBV20-1 SARDLDRGNEKLF
TRBJ2-7 TRBV20-1 SAKNPHDEQY
TRBJ2-1 TRBV5-4 ASSPMTSGSYDEQF
TRBJ2-3 TRBV30 AWSRGAGGPTDTQY
TRBJ1-5 TRBV7-9 ASSPNPPGQGYHQPQH
TRBJ1-6 TRBV7-6 ASSLSEGQGSPLH
TRBJ1-5 TRBV20-1 SASPPPDRDYNQPQH
TRBJ2-7 TRBV11-2 ASSSGPRTGDRYEQY
TRBJ2-3 TRBV24-1 ATSGRATDTQY
TRBJ1-3 TRBV6-2/TRBV6-3 ASSLLDSGNTIY
TRBJ2-1 TRBV7-2 ASRLSPGGGSEQF
TRBJ1-3 TRBV20-1 SARDRITGLNSGNTIY
TRBJ2-3 TRBV11-2 ASSLEYPDTQY
TRBJ2-6 TRBV10-3 AISSDRVLSGANVLT
TRBJ2-3 TRBV11-2 ASSLDGGAAQY
TRBJ1-5 TRBV6-2/TRBV6-3 ASSYSATGPQPQH
TRBJ1-5 TRBV20-1 SARGRQGIDQPQH
TRBJ1-5 TRBV7-8 ASSAGQGGQPQH
TRBJ2-7 TRBV6-1 ASSPGGASPYEQY
TRBJ2-2 TRBV27 ASSPFSSGRALAGELF
TRBJ1-1 TRBV19 ASSQKGHSNTEAF
TRBJ2-7 TRBV12-5 ASAMGMREQY
TRBJ1-1 TRBV10-3 AISGKGNTEAF
TRBJ1-2 TRBV6-1 ASSASVGYGYT
TRBJ1-3 TRBV6-2/TRBV6-3 ASSDRVPGNTIY
TRBJ2-3 TRBV12-3/TRBV12-4 ASSLGVSPDTQY
TRBJ2-7 TRBV27 ASSLSKAGSYEQY
TRBJ2-5 TRBV6-5 ASSYPTLQGQAEETQY
TRBJ2-5 TRBV30 AWSRERGETQY
TRBJ1-1 TRBV2 ASRATGSTEAF
TRBJ1-5 TRBV5-1 ASSLGGMGNQPQH
TRBJ2-7 TRBV6-5 ASSYSRGYEQY
TRBJ1-2 TRBV9 ASRRTEYGYT
TRBJ1-1 TRBV12-3/TRBV12-4 ASSYPGGLGTEAF
TRBJ2-3 TRBV12-3/TRBV12-4 ASSQLKTGGLSTDTQY
TRBJ2-1 TRBV20-1 SVDGLRTSYNEQF
TRBJ2-7 TRBV11-2 ASSHQSASGSYEQY
TRBJ1-5 TRBV28 ASSLGQGTDQPQH
TRBJ1-5 TRBV7-7 ASSETNLNQPQH
TRBJ2-7 TRBV13 ASSPTLGTGEEQY
TRBJ1-5 TRBV28 ASSVGVVRDQPQH